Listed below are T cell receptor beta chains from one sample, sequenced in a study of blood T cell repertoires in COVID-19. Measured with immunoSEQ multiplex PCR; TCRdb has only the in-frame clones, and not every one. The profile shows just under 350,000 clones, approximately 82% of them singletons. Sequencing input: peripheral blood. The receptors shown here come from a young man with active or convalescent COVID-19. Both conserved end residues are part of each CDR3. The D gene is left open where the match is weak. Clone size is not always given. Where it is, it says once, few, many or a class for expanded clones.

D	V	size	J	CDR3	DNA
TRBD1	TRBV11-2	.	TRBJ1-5	CASSPGQGNMDNQPQHF	TGTGCCAGCAGCCCAGGACAGGGTAACATGGACAATCAGCCCCAGCATTTT
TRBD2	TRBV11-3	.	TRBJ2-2	CASSLSGPGELFF	TGTGCCAGCAGCCTTAGCGGGCCTGGGGAGCTGTTTTTT
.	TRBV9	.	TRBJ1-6	CASLPPSRDSPLHF	TGTGCCAGCCTTCCCCCCAGTCGGGATTCACCCCTCCACTTT
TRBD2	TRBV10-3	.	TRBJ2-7	CAIHEGRGEQYF	TGTGCCATCCACGAGGGGCGGGGGGAGCAGTACTTC
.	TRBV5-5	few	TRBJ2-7	CASSLRRAHEQYF	TGTGCCAGCAGCTTGCGCAGGGCCCACGAGCAGTACTTC
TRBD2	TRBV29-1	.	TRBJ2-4	CSVDGGGIYKNIQYF	TGCAGCGTTGACGGCGGGGGGATTTACAAAAACATTCAGTACTTC
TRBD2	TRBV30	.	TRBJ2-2	CAWSVLGGRTGELFF	TGTGCCTGGAGTGTACTGGGAGGGCGAACCGGGGAGCTGTTTTTT
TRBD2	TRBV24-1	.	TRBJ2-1	CATNSGRDNEQFF	TGTGCCACCAATAGCGGGAGGGACAATGAGCAGTTCTTC
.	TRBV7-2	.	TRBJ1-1	CASSAVTNTEAFF	TGTGCCAGCAGCGCGGTCACGAACACTGAAGCTTTCTTT
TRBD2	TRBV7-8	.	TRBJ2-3	CASINQLAGGTDTQYF	TGTGCCAGCATCAATCAATTAGCGGGGGGCACAGATACGCAGTATTTT
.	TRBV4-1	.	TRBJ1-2	CASSQETGRGGYTF	TGCGCCAGCAGCCAAGAGACGGGGAGGGGTGGCTACACCTTC
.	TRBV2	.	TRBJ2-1	CASRTEGNEQFF	TGTGCCAGCCGGACAGAAGGCAATGAGCAGTTCTTC
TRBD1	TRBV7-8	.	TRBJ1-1	CASSWGDRGSTEAFF	TGTGCCAGCAGCTGGGGGGACAGGGGATCCACTGAAGCTTTCTTT
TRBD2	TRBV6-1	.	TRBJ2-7	CASSEDRLAGAEQYF	TGTGCCAGCAGTGAAGATCGACTAGCGGGGGCCGAGCAGTACTTC
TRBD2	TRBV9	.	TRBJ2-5	CASSEGLAGGQEYLGETQYF	TGTGCCAGCAGCGAAGGACTAGCGGGAGGTCAAGAATATTTAGGAGAGACCCAGTACTTC
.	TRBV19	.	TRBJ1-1	CASSIISGNTEAFF	TGTGCCAGTAGTATAATCTCGGGGAACACTGAAGCTTTCTTT
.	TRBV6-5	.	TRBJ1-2	CASRDPRGMDYGYTF	TGTGCCAGCAGGGATCCCCGGGGGATGGACTATGGCTACACCTTC
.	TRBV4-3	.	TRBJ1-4	CASSTRTPTTTNEKLFF	TGCGCCAGCAGCACCCGTACCCCGACAACAACTAATGAAAAACTGTTTTTT
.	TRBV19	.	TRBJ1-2	CASNHEADYGYTF	TGTGCCAGTAACCACGAAGCTGACTATGGCTACACCTTC
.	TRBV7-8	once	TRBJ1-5	CASSLIIGNQPQHF	TGTGCCAGCAGCTTAATTATAGGCAATCAGCCCCAGCATTTT
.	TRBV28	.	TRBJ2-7	CASRAGETYEQYF	TGTGCCAGCAGGGCAGGGGAAACCTACGAGCAGTACTTC
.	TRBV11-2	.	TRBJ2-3	CASSQSGPPTDTQYF	TGTGCCAGCAGCCAGAGCGGGCCTCCCACAGATACGCAGTATTTT
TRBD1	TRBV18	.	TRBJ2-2	CASSPTLGQGANTGELFF	TGTGCCAGCTCACCTACACTTGGACAGGGGGCAAACACCGGGGAGCTGTTTTTT
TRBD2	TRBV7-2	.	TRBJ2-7	CASSPSGRSYEQYF	TGTGCCAGCAGCCCTAGCGGGAGGTCCTACGAGCAGTACTTC
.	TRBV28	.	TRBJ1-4	CASTSPSGINEKLFF	TGTGCCAGCACCTCACCCTCCGGTATTAATGAAAAACTGTTTTTT
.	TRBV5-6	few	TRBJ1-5	CASSFGQPQHF	TGTGCCAGCAGCTTCGGGCAGCCCCAGCATTTT
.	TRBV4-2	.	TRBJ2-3	CASSQATDTQYF	TGTGCCAGCAGCCAAGCAACAGATACGCAGTATTTT
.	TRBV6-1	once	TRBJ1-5	CASSDIEPQHF	TGTGCCAGCAGTGATATTGAGCCCCAGCATTTT
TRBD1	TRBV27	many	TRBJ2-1	CASSTGTGASSGEQFF	TGTGCCAGCAGCACCGGGACAGGAGCCTCGAGTGGGGAGCAGTTCTTC
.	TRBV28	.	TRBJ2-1	CASSFPGREQFF	TGTGCCAGCAGTTTTCCAGGGCGAGAGCAGTTCTTC
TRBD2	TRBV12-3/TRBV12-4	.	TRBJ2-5	CASSPTGGLAYF	TGTGCCAGCAGCCCTACCGGGGGACTAGCTTACTTC
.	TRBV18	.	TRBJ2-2	CASSRWGGQNTGELFF	TGTGCCAGCTCCCGATGGGGGGGGCAGAACACCGGGGAGCTGTTTTTT
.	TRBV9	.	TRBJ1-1	CASSVDPGPNTEAFF	TGTGCCAGCAGCGTAGATCCGGGTCCGAACACTGAAGCTTTCTTT
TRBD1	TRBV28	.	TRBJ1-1	CASRPGQGLEAFF	TGTGCCAGCAGACCGGGACAGGGACTTGAGGCTTTCTTT
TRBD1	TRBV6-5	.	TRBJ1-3	CASSSEQGYGNTIYF	TGTGCCAGCAGTTCCGAACAGGGGTACGGAAACACCATATATTTT
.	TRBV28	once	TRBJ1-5	CASSLTGVNQPQHF	TGTGCCAGCAGTTTAACCGGGGTCAATCAGCCCCAGCATTTT
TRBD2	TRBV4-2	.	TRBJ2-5	CASSQRTPGLAGGRETQYF	TGTGCCAGCAGCCAGCGAACTCCGGGACTAGCGGGGGGCCGGGAGACCCAGTACTTC
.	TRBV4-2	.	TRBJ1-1	CASSQDPSGAPENTEAFF	TGTGCCAGCAGCCAAGATCCCTCAGGGGCACCCGAGAACACTGAAGCTTTCTTT
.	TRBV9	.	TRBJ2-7	CASSVVRQEGTLSSYEQYF	TGTGCCAGCAGCGTAGTGAGACAAGAAGGGACTTTGAGCTCCTACGAGCAGTACTTC
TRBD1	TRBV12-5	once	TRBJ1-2	CASVAGTGEYGYTF	TGTGCTAGTGTTGCCGGGACAGGGGAATATGGCTACACCTTC
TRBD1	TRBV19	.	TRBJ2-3	CASRGTGGAGTQYF	TGTGCCAGTAGAGGGACAGGGGGCGCGGGTACGCAGTATTTT
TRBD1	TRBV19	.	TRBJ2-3	CASSIGTGAVDTQYF	TGTGCCAGTAGTATAGGGACAGGGGCGGTAGATACGCAGTATTTT
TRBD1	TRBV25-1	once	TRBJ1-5	CASSESGGRGQPQHF	TGTGCCAGCAGTGAATCAGGGGGCCGGGGTCAGCCCCAGCATTTT
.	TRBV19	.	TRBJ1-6	CASSIRVRGNSPLHF	TGTGCCAGTAGTATAAGGGTCAGGGGAAATTCACCCCTCCACTTT
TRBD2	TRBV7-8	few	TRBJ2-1	CASSRGLAEYNEQFF	TGTGCCAGCAGCCGGGGACTAGCGGAGTACAATGAGCAGTTCTTC
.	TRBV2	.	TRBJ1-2	CASSVHANYGYTF	TGTGCCAGCAGTGTCCATGCTAACTATGGCTACACCTTC
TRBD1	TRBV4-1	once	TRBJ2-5	CASRQTGSGETQYF	TGCGCCAGCAGACAGACAGGGTCAGGGGAGACCCAGTACTTC
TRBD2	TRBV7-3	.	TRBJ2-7	CASSLWSGDVYEQYF	TGTGCCAGCAGCTTATGGAGCGGGGATGTGTACGAGCAGTACTTC
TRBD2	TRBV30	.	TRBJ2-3	CAWSTTSGGPRSTDTQYF	TGTGCCTGGAGTACTACTAGCGGGGGGCCAAGAAGCACAGATACGCAGTATTTT
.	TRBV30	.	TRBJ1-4	CAWSGERKLFF	TGTGCCTGGAGTGGAGAGAGGAAACTGTTTTTT
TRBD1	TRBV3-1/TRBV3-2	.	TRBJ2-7	CASSPDREIYEQYF	TGTGCCAGCAGCCCGGACAGGGAAATCTACGAGCAGTACTTC
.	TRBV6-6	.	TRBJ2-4	CASSPPRRRDIQYF	TGTGCCAGCAGTCCCCCCAGGCGGAGGGACATTCAGTACTTC
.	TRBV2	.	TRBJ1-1	CASSDAPDRLNTEAFF	TGTGCCAGCAGTGATGCCCCGGACAGATTGAACACTGAAGCTTTCTTT
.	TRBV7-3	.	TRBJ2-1	CASSLNLQGHEQFF	TGTGCCAGCAGCTTAAATTTGCAGGGCCATGAGCAGTTCTTC
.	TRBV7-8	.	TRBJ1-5	CASSFGESYQPQHF	TGTGCCAGCAGTTTCGGGGAATCTTATCAGCCCCAGCATTTT
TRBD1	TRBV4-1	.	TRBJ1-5	CASSQDGTGDRPQHF	TGCGCCAGCAGCCAAGATGGGACAGGGGATAGGCCCCAGCATTTT
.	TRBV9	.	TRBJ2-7	CASSVRGGSSYEQYF	TGTGCCAGCAGCGTTAGGGGGGGTTCCTCCTACGAGCAGTACTTC
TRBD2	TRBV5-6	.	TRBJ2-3	CASTSGGPTADTQYF	TGTGCCAGCACCTCGGGGGGGCCGACCGCAGATACGCAGTATTTT
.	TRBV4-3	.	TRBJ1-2	CASSQGGHRGYTF	TGCGCCAGCAGCCAAGGGGGACACCGTGGCTACACCTTC